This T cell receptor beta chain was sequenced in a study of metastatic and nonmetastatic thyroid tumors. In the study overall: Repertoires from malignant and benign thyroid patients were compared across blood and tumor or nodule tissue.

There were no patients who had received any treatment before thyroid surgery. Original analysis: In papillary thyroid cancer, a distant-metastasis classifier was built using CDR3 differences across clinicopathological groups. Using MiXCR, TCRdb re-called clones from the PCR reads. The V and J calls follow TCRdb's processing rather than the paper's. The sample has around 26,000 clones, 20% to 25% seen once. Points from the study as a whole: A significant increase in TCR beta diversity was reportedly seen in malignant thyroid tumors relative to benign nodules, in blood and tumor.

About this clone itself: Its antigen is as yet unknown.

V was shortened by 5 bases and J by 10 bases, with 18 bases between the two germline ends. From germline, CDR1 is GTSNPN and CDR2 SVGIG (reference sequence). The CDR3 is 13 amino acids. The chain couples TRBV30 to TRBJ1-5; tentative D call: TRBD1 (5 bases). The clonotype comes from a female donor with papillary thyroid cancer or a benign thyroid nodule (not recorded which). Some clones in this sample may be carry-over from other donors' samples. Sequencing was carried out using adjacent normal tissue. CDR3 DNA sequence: TGTGCCTGGTCCCGGGGCCACCAGCATCCCCAGCATTTT. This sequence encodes CAWSRGHQHPQHF.